The clone carrying this T cell receptor (beta chain) was recorded many times. The ends were cut back, 5 bases at V and 4 bases at J, with 6 bases in the middle. The CDR3 is 12 residues long. Germline lookup yields CDR1 SGHAT and CDR2 FQNNGV. This record belongs to a study of tumor-infiltrating lymphocytes in primary liver carcinoma. Unsorted whole blood supplied the blood RNA, and germline DNA was isolated too. A constant-region primer served to make TCR beta cDNA from approximately 490 ng total RNA. Three rounds of nested multiplex PCR with slightly modified ARM-PCR produced TCR beta libraries. Forward primers for TRBV1-TRBV30 and a C-beta reverse primer served the first two PCR rounds, at 10 cycles each. TCRdb called the multiplex PCR reads again in MiXCR, with one record for every CDR3 protein. Seen here are approximately 330,000 distinct CDR3 sequences, about 61% observed once, and the top ten hold 6.5%.

The rearrangement links TRBV11-2 to TRBJ2-1; D not resolved. The TCR originated in a man aged 40-49 years with primary liver carcinoma and hepatitis B virus infection. The sample was peripheral blood. The CDR3: CASSPQYNEQFF. The CDR3 DNA sequence: TGTGCCAGCAGCCCACAGTACAATGAGCAGTTCTTC.